This is a list of T cell receptor beta chains from one sample in a study of blood T cell repertoires in COVID-19. Method: immunoSEQ multiplex PCR; TCRdb's copy keeps in-frame clones and lacks some. Among about 400,000 clones, around 90% were seen once, and the ten largest hold 2% to 2.5%. The sequenced material came from PBMCs or T cells enriched from blood (not recorded which). These receptors were taken from a woman aged 40 to 55 with acute COVID-19. Each CDR3 is given with its conserved first and last residue. D genes are given only for firm matches. Expanded clones are given a class, and other clones once, few, many or no size at all.

clone size: NA; V gene: TRBV12-3/TRBV12-4; D gene: NA; J gene: TRBJ1-1; CDR3 protein: CASSSWSVQRAFF
clone size: once; V gene: TRBV11-2; D gene: NA; J gene: TRBJ2-6; CDR3 protein: CASSLGQGRSSGANVLTF
clone size: NA; V gene: TRBV9; D gene: TRBD1; J gene: TRBJ2-2; CDR3 protein: CASSPIVGQGTGELFF
clone size: NA; V gene: TRBV19; D gene: TRBD1; J gene: TRBJ1-5; CDR3 protein: CASSMDRGRSNQPQHF
clone size: NA; V gene: TRBV5-4; D gene: NA; J gene: TRBJ1-2; CDR3 protein: CASSFKGDYGYTF
clone size: few; V gene: TRBV5-1; D gene: TRBD1; J gene: TRBJ2-2; CDR3 protein: CASSLAGQDPRVFF
clone size: NA; V gene: TRBV15; D gene: NA; J gene: TRBJ2-5; CDR3 protein: CATSRFYQETQYF
clone size: NA; V gene: TRBV12-5; D gene: TRBD2; J gene: TRBJ2-3; CDR3 protein: CASGSGLAGEQYF
clone size: once; V gene: TRBV11-2; D gene: TRBD2; J gene: TRBJ2-1; CDR3 protein: CASSPFTGTSHNEQFF
clone size: once; V gene: TRBV29-1; D gene: TRBD1; J gene: TRBJ2-7; CDR3 protein: CSVYGTGYEQYF
clone size: NA; V gene: TRBV5-4; D gene: NA; J gene: TRBJ2-6; CDR3 protein: CASTSFGGGLGANVLTF
clone size: NA; V gene: TRBV10-3; D gene: TRBD1; J gene: TRBJ1-2; CDR3 protein: CAISEKTGGRYGYTF
clone size: NA; V gene: TRBV7-9; D gene: NA; J gene: TRBJ1-4; CDR3 protein: CASSRTRGTNEKLFF
clone size: NA; V gene: TRBV19; D gene: NA; J gene: TRBJ1-6; CDR3 protein: CASSMRGGDSPLHF
clone size: NA; V gene: TRBV5-6; D gene: TRBD1; J gene: TRBJ1-2; CDR3 protein: CASSFRPRDRGGYTF
clone size: NA; V gene: TRBV3-1/TRBV3-2; D gene: TRBD1; J gene: TRBJ1-1; CDR3 protein: CASSLSGGETEAFF
clone size: NA; V gene: TRBV7-9; D gene: NA; J gene: TRBJ2-2; CDR3 protein: CASSSGTLHFSNTGELFF
clone size: NA; V gene: TRBV6-5; D gene: NA; J gene: TRBJ1-6; CDR3 protein: CASRGGLRISPLHF
clone size: NA; V gene: TRBV3-1/TRBV3-2; D gene: NA; J gene: TRBJ1-1; CDR3 protein: CASSRTDTEAFF
clone size: NA; V gene: TRBV5-1; D gene: TRBD1; J gene: TRBJ1-3; CDR3 protein: CASSLRQGTSGNTIYF
clone size: NA; V gene: TRBV5-1; D gene: TRBD1; J gene: TRBJ2-3; CDR3 protein: CASSLGQGPDTQYF
clone size: NA; V gene: TRBV2; D gene: NA; J gene: TRBJ2-5; CDR3 protein: CASSVGRGTQYF
clone size: NA; V gene: TRBV6-5; D gene: NA; J gene: TRBJ1-2; CDR3 protein: CASSTDSIDGYTF
clone size: few; V gene: TRBV11-2; D gene: TRBD1; J gene: TRBJ2-3; CDR3 protein: CACRHGQGVDTQYF
clone size: NA; V gene: TRBV9; D gene: NA; J gene: TRBJ1-3; CDR3 protein: CASSSRGGVENTIYF
clone size: NA; V gene: TRBV3-1/TRBV3-2; D gene: NA; J gene: TRBJ1-6; CDR3 protein: CASSQVAPVGSPLHF
clone size: NA; V gene: TRBV18; D gene: NA; J gene: TRBJ2-7; CDR3 protein: CASSPAQGASYEQYF
clone size: NA; V gene: TRBV10-3; D gene: TRBD1; J gene: TRBJ1-2; CDR3 protein: CATSGQGGDGYTF
clone size: NA; V gene: TRBV3-1/TRBV3-2; D gene: NA; J gene: TRBJ2-5; CDR3 protein: CASSQVPGEETQYF